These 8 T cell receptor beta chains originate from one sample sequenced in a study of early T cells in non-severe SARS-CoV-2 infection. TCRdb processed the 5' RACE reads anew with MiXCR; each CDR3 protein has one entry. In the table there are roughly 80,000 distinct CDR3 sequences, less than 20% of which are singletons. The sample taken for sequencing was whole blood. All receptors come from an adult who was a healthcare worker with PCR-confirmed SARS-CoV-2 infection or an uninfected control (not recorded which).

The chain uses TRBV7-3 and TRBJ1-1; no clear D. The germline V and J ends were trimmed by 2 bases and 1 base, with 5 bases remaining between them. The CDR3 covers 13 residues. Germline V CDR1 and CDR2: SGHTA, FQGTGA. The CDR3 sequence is CASSLQGNTEAFF. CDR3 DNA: TGTGCCAGCAGCTTACAAGGGAACACTGAAGCTTTCTTT.

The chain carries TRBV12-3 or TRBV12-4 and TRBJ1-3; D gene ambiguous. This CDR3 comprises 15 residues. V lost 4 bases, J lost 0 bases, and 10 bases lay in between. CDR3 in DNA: TGTGCCAGCAGTTATTTGGGCATCTCTGGAAACACCATATATTTT. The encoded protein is CASSYLGISGNTIYF.

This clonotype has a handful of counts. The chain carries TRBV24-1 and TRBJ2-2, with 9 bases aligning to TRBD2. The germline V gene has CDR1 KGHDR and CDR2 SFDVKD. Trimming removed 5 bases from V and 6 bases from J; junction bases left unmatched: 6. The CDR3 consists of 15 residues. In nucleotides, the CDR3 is TGTGCCACCAGTGGAGCGGGAGGAGGTCCCGGGGAGCTGTTTTTT. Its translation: CATSGAGGGPGELFF.

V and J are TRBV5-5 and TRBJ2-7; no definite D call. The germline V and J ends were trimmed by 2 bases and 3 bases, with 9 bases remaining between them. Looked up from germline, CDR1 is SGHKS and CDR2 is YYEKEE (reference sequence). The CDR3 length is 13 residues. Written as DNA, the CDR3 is TGTGCCAGCAGCTTAGCACTGCACTACGAGCAGTACTTC. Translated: CASSLALHYEQYF.

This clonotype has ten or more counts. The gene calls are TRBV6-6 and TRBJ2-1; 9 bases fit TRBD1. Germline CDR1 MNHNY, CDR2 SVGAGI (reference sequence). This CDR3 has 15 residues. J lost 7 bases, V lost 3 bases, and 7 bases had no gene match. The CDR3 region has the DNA TGTGCCAGCAGTTATCCGGACAGGGGTACGAATGAGCAGTTCTTC. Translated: CASSYPDRGTNEQFF.

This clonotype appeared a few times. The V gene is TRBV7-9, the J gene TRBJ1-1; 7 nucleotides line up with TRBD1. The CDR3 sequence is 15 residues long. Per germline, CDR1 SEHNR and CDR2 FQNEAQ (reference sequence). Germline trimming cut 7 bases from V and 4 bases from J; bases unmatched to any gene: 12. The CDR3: CASTSYRGPSTEAFF. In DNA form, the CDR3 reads TGTGCCAGCACCTCCTACAGGGGCCCGAGCACTGAAGCTTTCTTT.

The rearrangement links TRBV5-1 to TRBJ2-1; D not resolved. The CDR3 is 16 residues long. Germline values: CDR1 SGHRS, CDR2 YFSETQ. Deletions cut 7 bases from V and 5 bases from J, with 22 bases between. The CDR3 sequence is CASFDSPLGKDNEQFF. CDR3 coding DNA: TGCGCCAGCTTTGACTCTCCTCTGGGTAAGGACAATGAGCAGTTCTTC.

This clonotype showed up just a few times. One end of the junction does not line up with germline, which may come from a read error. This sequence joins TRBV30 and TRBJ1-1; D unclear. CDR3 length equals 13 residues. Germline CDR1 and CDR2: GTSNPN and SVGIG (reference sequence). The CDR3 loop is CACPNIGNTEAFF. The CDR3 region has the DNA TGTGCCTGTCCTAACATAGGGAACACTGAAGCCTTCTTT.